This entry lists 27 T cell receptor beta chains sequenced from one sample in a study of blood T cell repertoires in COVID-19. Sequencing used immunoSEQ multiplex PCR; TCRdb keeps in-frame clones, though not all of them. The repertoire holds more than 100,000 clones, with 70% to 85% as singletons. The sequenced material came from peripheral blood. These receptor sequences come from a woman between 50 and 59 years old with acute or convalescent COVID-19.

The chain recombines TRBV5-6 with TRBJ1-5; the D gene is possibly TRBD1 (5 bases). V was clipped by 2 bases and J by 3 bases, with 18 bases between them. Germline V gene data show CDR1 as SGHDT and CDR2 as YYEEEE. CDR3 length: 17 residues. The CDR3 bases are TGTGCCAGCAGCTTTTTTGGGCCAGGGTCTGACAATCAGCCCCAGCATTTT. Its translation is CASSFFGPGSDNQPQHF. The variable domain in full, with the rest retrieved from reference TRBV5-6 and TRBJ1-5, is DAGVTQSPTHLIKTRGQQVTLRCSPKSGHDTVSWYQQALGQGPQFIFQYYEEEERQRGNFPDRFSGHQFPNYSSELNVNALLLGDSALYLCASSFFGPGSDNQPQHFGDGTRLSIL.

J is TRBJ2-7 and V is TRBV10-2; 8 bases line up with TRBD1. Germline CDR1 is WSHSY and CDR2 is SAAADI. J lost 5 bases, V lost 6 bases, and 3 bases had no gene match. The CDR3 loop spans 12 amino acids. The CDR3 here is CASRDRAHEQYF. The CDR3 DNA reads TGCGCCAGCAGGGACAGGGCCCACGAGCAGTACTTC.

J is TRBJ1-4 and V is TRBV12-3 or TRBV12-4; no firm D call. The CDR3 spans 12 residues. V was cut by 6 bases and J by 8 bases, with 10 bases left in between. The CDR3 reads CASSRKEEKLFF. Written as DNA, the CDR3 is TGTGCCAGCAGCCGTAAGGAGGAAAAACTGTTTTTT.

Points on this clone: Within the sample, other DNA sequences also encode this same CDR3. The rearrangement links TRBV29-1 to TRBJ1-1, with D tentatively TRBD1 (6 bases). The length of the CDR3 is 12 residues. V lost 7 bases and J lost 1, with 10 bases in between. Germline V gene sequence: CDR1 SQVTM, CDR2 ANQGSEA. This chain's CDR3 is CSGGQRNTEAFF. The CDR3, as DNA: TGCAGCGGCGGACAGAGGAACACTGAAGCTTTCTTT. Full variable domain (rest looked up from reference TRBV29-1 and TRBJ1-1): SAVISQKPSRDICQRGTSLTIQCQVDSQVTMMFWYRQQPGQSLTLIATANQGSEATYESGFVIDKFPISRPNLTFSTLTVSNMSPEDSSIYLCSGGQRNTEAFFGQGTRLTVV.

The chain recombines TRBV5-1 with TRBJ2-7, with D maybe TRBD2 (5 bases). The CDR3 has 16 amino acids. Germline V gene data show CDR1 as SGHRS and CDR2 as YFSETQ. The germline V and J ends were trimmed by 0 bases and 0 bases, with 13 bases remaining between them. In nucleotides, the CDR3 is TGCGCCAGCAGCTTGGGAGGCGGGCTCAGCTCCTACGAGCAGTACTTC. This gives the protein CASSLGGGLSSYEQYF.

The chain employs TRBV7-6 and TRBJ1-2; 9 bases line up with TRBD1. The V gene end was trimmed by 5 bases and the J gene end by 2 bases; junction bases not matched to a gene: 6. Per the germline V gene, CDR1 is SGHVS and CDR2 is FNYEAQ. The CDR3 is 15 amino acids. The CDR3 region is CASSPGQGSNYGYTF. The CDR3 bases are TGTGCCAGCAGCCCCGGACAGGGGTCAAACTATGGCTACACCTTC.

This clone was seen a handful of times. The chain's CDR3 is CATSTRGGPETQYF. The CDR3 nucleotides are TGTGCCACCAGCACCCGGGGGGGCCCTGAGACCCAGTACTTC. The genes are TRBV15 and TRBJ2-5; 8 positions agree with TRBD2. CDR3 length: 14 amino acids. V was pared by 4 bases and J by 5 bases, with 6 bases of the junction left unmatched. CDR1 and CDR2 (germline): LNHNV, YYDKDF (reference sequence).

CDR3 in amino acids: CASSLAGTGAEKLFF. The CDR3 nucleotides are TGTGCCAGCAGCTTAGCCGGGACAGGGGCTGAAAAACTGTTTTTT. V usage is TRBV11-2 and J usage is TRBJ1-4, with 10 bases fitting TRBD1. Germline V gene data show CDR1 as SGHAT and CDR2 as FQNNGV. V shed 1 base, J shed 7 bases, and the junction held 3 bases outside the gene matches. This CDR3 spans 15 amino acids.

The chain couples TRBV11-2 to TRBJ2-7; 8 bases match TRBD1. This CDR3 has 17 residues. Germline CDR1 SGHAT, CDR2 FQNNGV. The J segment lost 1 base and the V segment lost 1 base, leaving 9 bases of the junction unmatched. In nucleotides, the CDR3 is TGTGCCAGCAGCTTAGTGGGCACAGGGGGTTCGTCCTACGAGCAGTACTTC. This codes for CASSLVGTGGSSYEQYF.

The V and J genes are TRBV6-6 and TRBJ2-3; D gene uncertain. Germline lookup yields CDR1 MNHNY and CDR2 SVGAGI (reference sequence). The V and J ends lost 4 bases and 2 bases respectively, with 7 bases between them. The CDR3 contains 13 residues. CDR3 in amino acids: CASSSVPTDTQYF. Here the CDR3 DNA reads TGTGCCAGCAGTTCGGTCCCCACAGATACGCAGTATTTT.

This chain's CDR3 is CASSQDPLAGSYEQYF. In nucleotides, the CDR3 is TGCGCCAGCAGCCAAGACCCGCTAGCGGGGTCATACGAGCAGTACTTC. The rearrangement joins TRBV4-1 to TRBJ2-7; 9 bases line up with TRBD2. Germline loops: CDR1 MGHRA, CDR2 YSYEKL. Trimming cost V 0 bases and J 4 bases; bases outside gene matches: 7. The CDR3 sequence is 16 residues long.

The rearrangement uses TRBV6-5 and TRBJ1-2; D is possibly TRBD1 (6 bases). CDR1 and CDR2 from the germline V gene are MNHEY and SVGAGI. The germline V and J ends were trimmed by 11 bases and 0 bases, with 19 bases remaining between them. The CDR3 has 15 residues. The CDR3 reads CASTGGATSNYGYTF. CDR3 DNA: TGTGCCTCCACTGGGGGGGCCACGTCTAACTATGGCTACACCTTC.

This clone was counted a few times. The chain recombines TRBV6-5 with TRBJ1-6; tentative D call: TRBD1 (6 bases). The CDR3 covers 14 residues. The V gene's germline CDR1 is MNHEY and CDR2 SVGAGI. V lost 7 bases and J lost 2, with 9 bases in between. Written as DNA, the CDR3 is TGTGCCAGCAAGGGGACAACCTATAATTCACCCCTCCACTTT. It codes for CASKGTTYNSPLHF.

This sequence joins TRBV6-1 and TRBJ1-6; no clear D. Deletions cut 1 base from V and 4 bases from J, with 14 bases between. The V gene's germline CDR1 is MNHNS and CDR2 SASEGT. The CDR3 length is 17 residues. CDR3 sequence: CASSEGSESTYNSPLHF. CDR3 sequence (DNA): TGTGCCAGCAGTGAAGGCAGCGAGTCAACTTATAATTCACCCCTCCACTTT.

A note on this clone: An end of the junction does not agree with germline; a read error may underlie this. The rearrangement joins TRBV2 to TRBJ2-1; TRBD1 agrees at 8 bases. The CDR3 is 14 amino acids. Germline V gene lookup returns CDR1 SNHLY and CDR2 FYNNEI. The DNA of the CDR3 is TGTGCCAGCAGAGAAGTGACAGGGGTGAATGAGCAGTTCTTC. Encoded protein: CASREVTGVNEQFF.

CDR3: CASTFIGEAGTEAFF. In nucleotides, the CDR3 is TGTGCCAGCACCTTCATCGGGGAGGCGGGTACTGAAGCTTTCTTT. This chain connects TRBV5-5 to TRBJ1-1, with D unclear. With 6 bases removed from V and 5 bases from J, the gap between germline ends came to 20 bases. Germline V gene lookup returns CDR1 SGHKS and CDR2 YYEKEE (reference sequence). The CDR3 runs 15 residues. The full variable domain, completed using reference TRBV5-5 and TRBJ1-1, is DAGVTQSPTHLIKTRGQQVTLRCSPISGHKSVSWYQQVLGQGPQFIFQYYEKEERGRGNFPDRFSARQFPNYSSELNVNALLLGDSALYLCASTFIGEAGTEAFFGQGTRLTVV.

The chain links TRBV19 to TRBJ2-3; TRBD2 aligns across 13 bases. After removal of 8 bases from V and 7 bases from J, the junction contained 6 bases not matched to a gene. The CDR3 covers 14 residues. CDR1 and CDR2 (germline): LNHDA, SQIVND (reference sequence). The CDR3 nucleotides read TGTGCCAGTGGGACTAGCGGGGAACGGAATACGCAGTATTTT. Protein product: CASGTSGERNTQYF.

The chain recombines TRBV4-1 with TRBJ1-5, with 8 bases identical to TRBD1. The CDR3 has 18 amino acids. V lost 1 base and J lost 0; bases outside the gene matches: 8. Per germline, CDR1 MGHRA and CDR2 YSYEKL. CDR3 residues: CASSQGPGTGHSNQPQHF. The CDR3 DNA is TGCGCCAGCAGCCAAGGTCCAGGGACAGGACATAGCAATCAGCCCCAGCATTTT.

The chain couples TRBV19 to TRBJ1-1, with D tentatively TRBD1 (5 bases). The CDR3 sequence is 15 residues long. V was shortened by 6 bases and J by 3 bases, with 17 bases between the two germline ends. Per germline, CDR1 LNHDA and CDR2 SQIVND (reference sequence). The chain's CDR3 is CASSVIGGEDTEAFF. CDR3 nucleotides: TGTGCCAGTAGCGTAATAGGAGGGGAGGACACTGAAGCTTTCTTT.

This sequence joins TRBV6-5 and TRBJ1-2, with 9 bases fitting TRBD1. This CDR3 has 13 amino acids. J lost 8 bases, V lost 5 bases, and 6 bases had no gene match. The V gene's germline CDR1 is MNHEY and CDR2 SVGAGI. Here the CDR3 reads CASSQTGGRGYTF. CDR3 sequence (DNA): TGTGCCAGCAGTCAAACAGGGGGCAGGGGCTACACCTTC.

The CDR3 DNA reads as TGTGCCAGCAGTGAAAGGACAGGGGGGAGAACTGAAGCTTTCTTT. Amino acids: CASSERTGGRTEAFF. The chain joins TRBV6-1 to TRBJ1-1, with TRBD1 matching 10 bases. With 2 bases clipped from V and 5 bases from J, the junction kept 5 bases outside the gene matches. The CDR3 is 15 amino acids. The germline V gene has CDR1 MNHNS and CDR2 SASEGT.

This chain connects TRBV7-7 to TRBJ2-7; 8 positions agree with TRBD1. This CDR3 is built from 15 residues. The V gene's germline CDR1 is SSHAT and CDR2 FNYEAQ (reference sequence). V lost 5 bases, J lost 0 bases, and 6 bases stayed unmatched. Here the CDR3 DNA reads TGTGCCAGCAGCGCAGGGACAGGAGACTCCTACGAGCAGTACTTC. It yields the protein CASSAGTGDSYEQYF.

This clone was seen a handful of times. The CDR3 DNA sequence: TGTGCCAGCTCACTGGGACAGGGCACTGAAGCTTTCTTT. Amino acid sequence: CASSLGQGTEAFF. V gene TRBV18 combines with J gene TRBJ1-1; 9 nucleotides align to TRBD1. Germline V gene lookup returns CDR1 KGHSH and CDR2 LQKENI. This CDR3 has 13 amino acids. With V trimmed by 4 bases and J by 4 bases, 1 base remained unmatched.

V gene TRBV4-1 combines with J gene TRBJ2-3, with D possibly being TRBD2 (5 bases). CDR3 length equals 13 residues. Germline V CDR1 and CDR2: MGHRA, YSYEKL. V lost 6 bases, J lost 6 bases, and 13 bases lay in between. The CDR3 sequence is CASSQSPGDTQYF. In nucleotides, the CDR3 is TGCGCCAGCAGTCAAAGTCCGGGGGATACGCAGTATTTT.

This clone showed up just a few times. The chain links TRBV27 to TRBJ1-4, with TRBD1 matching over 9 bases. Germline values: CDR1 MNHEY, CDR2 SMNVEV (reference sequence). Losses at the gene ends were 5 bases for V and 4 bases for J; bases not matched to a gene: 5. CDR3 size: 15 residues. The CDR3 spells CASSPGDRVNEKLFF. The CDR3 nucleotides read TGTGCCAGCAGTCCTGGGGACAGGGTTAATGAAAAACTGTTTTTT.

V is TRBV7-2 and J is TRBJ1-2, with TRBD1 matching over 11 bases. The germline V gene has CDR1 SGHTA and CDR2 FQGNSA. The CDR3 sequence is 15 residues long. J lost 4 bases, V lost 1 base, and 2 bases had no gene match. The CDR3 bases are TGTGCCAGCAGCTTAGGGGGACAGGGGGTCTATGGCTACACCTTC. This codes for CASSLGGQGVYGYTF.

This chain uses TRBV30 with TRBJ2-7, with 10 nucleotides matching TRBD2. The CDR3 length is 15 residues. Germline V lookup: CDR1 GTSNPN, CDR2 SVGIG (reference sequence). Trimming removed 4 bases from V and 3 bases from J; junction bases left unmatched: 9. The CDR3 loop is CAWTPGLAGVYEQYF. The DNA of the CDR3 is TGTGCCTGGACCCCGGGGCTAGCGGGGGTCTACGAGCAGTACTTC.